This TCR beta chain was found in a study of blood T cell repertoires in COVID-19. Overall study context: From T cells, B-cell-depleted T cells, or PBMCs came the material, which was cDNA or gDNA.

CDR1 and CDR2 (germline): SEHNR, FQNEAQ (reference sequence). V shed 1 base and J shed 0 bases, with 7 bases lying between them. The CDR3 sequence is 14 residues long. Sequencing used immunoSEQ multiplex PCR; TCRdb keeps in-frame clones, though not all of them. Of fewer than 250,000 clones in the sample, 87% were seen once. This receptor was taken from a woman younger than 45 with acute COVID-19. Specimen: PBMCs or T cells enriched from blood (not recorded which). The chain recombines TRBV7-9 with TRBJ2-7; D uncertain. The CDR3 loop is CASSLGESSYEQYF. Written as DNA, the CDR3 is TGTGCCAGCAGCTTAGGCGAGAGCTCCTACGAGCAGTACTTC.